This T cell receptor (beta chain) was identified during a study of Ad26.COV2.S vaccination and SARS-CoV-2 variants. Overall study: In the study, Ad26.COV2.S was injected intramuscularly once, or twice 56 days apart.

V was shortened by 3 bases and J by 10 bases, with 13 bases between the two germline ends. The CDR3 totals 13 residues. Germline assignment: CDR1 SGHVS and CDR2 FQNEAQ. Treatment: roughly 19 received Ad26.COV2.S at low or high dose, single or two shots; five or six received placebo; per-sample allocation not given. Day 63 following the first vaccine or placebo injection was when the samples were taken. Points on this clone: The antigen is not known.

The study, taken as a whole, reports: Total T cell responses, in the TCR breadth and depth analyses, may have been underestimated. Whether participants received vaccine or placebo, their non-spike TCR breadth was similar. Among vaccine recipients, spike-specific TCR breadth exceeded that of placebo recipients.

Profiled with immunoSEQ multiplex PCR; TCRdb holds only in-frame clones, not every one. Of some 450,000 clones detected, about 92% appear once; the ten largest clones hold around 4.5%. This receptor was identified in a person between 18 and 59 years old who received the Ad26.COV2.S COVID-19 vaccine or a placebo. The genes are TRBV7-8 and TRBJ2-1; tentatively, D is TRBD1 or TRBD2 (5 bases each). The starting material was peripheral blood, obtained in a trial of Ad26.COV2.S vaccine versus placebo. The CDR3 nucleotides read TGTGCCAGCAGCTTGGACTCCCAGGGCGAGCAGTTCTTC. This codes for CASSLDSQGEQFF.